This TCR beta chain stems from a study of beta chain features in type 1 diabetes. Study outcomes and limitations: When Type 1 diabetes patients were examined, their TCRB CDR3s proved moderately but significantly shorter in all four CD4+ subsets.

Since all of the isolated RNA was reverse transcribed, expressed TCRB transcripts were what got sequenced. The table came from immunoSEQ multiplex PCR; TCRdb's copy has only in-frame clones and leaves some out. The sample holds 850,000 to 900,000 clones, 17% seen once. This clone was counted only a few times. Antigen specificity is unknown. Germline V gene lookup returns CDR1 SNHLY and CDR2 FYNNEI. The CDR3 sequence is 14 residues long. Trimming cost V 7 bases and J 0 bases, with 7 bases left between them. Sample: naive CD4+ T cells from blood. This TCR was sampled from a woman aged 18-29 years in good health. The chain couples TRBV2 to TRBJ2-6; D not certain. The CDR3 DNA follows: TGTGCCAGCAAAGCCTCCTCTGGGGCCAACGTCCTGACTTTC. Encoded protein: CASKASSGANVLTF.